This TCR beta chain derives from a study of T cell repertoires in cytomegalovirus infection. Background on the study: CMV infection and matching HLA type were both indicated by public TCR beta signatures.

MiXCR, run by TCRdb on the reads, gives a single entry per CDR3 protein. Of about 740,000 distinct CDR3 sequences in the sample, roughly 33% were seen once. This clonotype was seen only a few times. The target antigen is unknown. The TCR originated in a human donor in good health (CMV status not recorded). Some clones in this sample may be carry-over from other donors' samples. This material consisted of cultured PBMCs, taken from culture after CMV antigen stimulation.

CDR3 bases: TGCGCCAGCAGCCATCCGGGACGGGGGTTTGGGGAGCAGTACTTC. Translating gives CASSHPGRGFGEQYF. The rearrangement uses TRBV4-3 and TRBJ2-7; possibly TRBD2 for D (6 bases). Between the trimmed V and J ends, which lost 3 bases and 7 bases, there was a span of 19 bases. The CDR3 totals 15 residues. CDR1 is LGHNA, CDR2 YSLEER, per germline.